The present T cell receptor beta chain was sequenced within a study of shared clonotypes between healthy human individuals. The assay was immunoSEQ multiplex PCR, and TCRdb's table has in-frame clones only and misses some. This table holds about 1.1 million clones, approximately 80% found once. V shed 3 bases and J 8 bases; nucleotides not matched to a gene: 5. The CDR3 is 13 residues long. Germline V gene lookup returns CDR1 SGHTA and CDR2 FQGNSA. The sequence was obtained from a man between 18 and 35 years old in good health. Some clones in this sample may be carry-over from other donors' samples. This chain connects TRBV7-2 to TRBJ2-3, with 7 bases that match TRBD1. The specimen was memory CD4+ T cells from PBMCs. Subset denoted: CD45RA-negative fraction. CDR3 in amino acids: CASSLENRGTQYF. CDR3 bases: TGTGCCAGCAGCTTGGAGAACAGGGGTACGCAGTATTTT.